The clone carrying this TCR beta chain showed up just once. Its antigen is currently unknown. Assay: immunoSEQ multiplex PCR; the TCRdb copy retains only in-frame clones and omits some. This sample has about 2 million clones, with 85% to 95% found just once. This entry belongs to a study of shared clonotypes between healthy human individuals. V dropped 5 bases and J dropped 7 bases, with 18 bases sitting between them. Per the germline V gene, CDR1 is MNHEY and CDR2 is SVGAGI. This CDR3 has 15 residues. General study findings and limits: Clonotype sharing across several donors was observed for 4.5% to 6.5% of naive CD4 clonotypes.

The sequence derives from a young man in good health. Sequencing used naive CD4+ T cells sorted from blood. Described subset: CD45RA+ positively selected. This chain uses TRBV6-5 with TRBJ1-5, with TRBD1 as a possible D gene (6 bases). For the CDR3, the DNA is TGTGCCAGCAGTCAACGGACAGCTCCAGGGCAGCCCCAGCATTTT. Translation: CASSQRTAPGQPQHF.